The source of this T cell receptor (beta chain) is a study of human T cells and chemical hapten exposure. As for the study in general: Per-sample TCR yield variation was attributed mainly to small pooled library volume differences.

Each CDR3 protein gets one entry after TCRdb re-called the RACE reads with MiXCR. This table has 35,000 to 50,000 distinct CDR3 sequences, over 9.5% appearing once. With V trimmed by 4 bases and J by 10 bases, 16 bases remained unmatched. Germline CDR1 is SGHAT and CDR2 is FQNNGV. The CDR3 runs 16 residues. Stated time point: pre-sensitization, week 0. The treatment is: therapeutic diphenylcyclopropenone sensitization with weekly scalp DPC. This clonotype was seen ten or more times. The sequencing used whole blood, collected in connection with sensitization to the hapten diphenylcyclopropenone (DPC). This TCR came from a man aged 25 to 40 with alopecia areata. Some clones in this sample may be carry-over from other donors' samples. The chain links TRBV11-2 to TRBJ2-1, with TRBD2 identical over 7 bases. CDR3 DNA sequence: TGTGCCAGCAGCTCCACCCAAAGACTAGCATGGTGGGAGCAGTTCTTC. It codes for CASSSTQRLAWWEQFF.